This is a list of T cell receptor beta chains from one sample in a study of graft-versus-host responses after intestinal transplantation. Profiled with immunoSEQ multiplex PCR; TCRdb holds only in-frame clones, not every one. The sample yields tens of thousands of clones, nearly 85% seen once. Their target antigens are unknown. The material sequenced was unstimulated CD4+ T cells sorted from spleen or lymph node cells, taken before transplant. Every receptor here comes from a human donor who was the organ donor for an intestinal transplant. Each CDR3 is given with its conserved first and last residue. Each record gives: J gene, D gene, clone size, V gene, CDR3 protein, CDR3 DNA. D genes are given only for firm matches. Clone size appears in some rows only: once, few, many, or a class for an expanded clone.

TRBJ1-5 TRBD1 . TRBV7-9 CASSLALGQGGAQPQHF TGTGCCAGCAGCTTAGCGCTCGGACAGGGGGGTGCACAGCCCCAGCATTTT
TRBJ2-2 . few TRBV5-8 CASSLASAGELFF TGTGCCAGCAGCTTGGCCTCTGCCGGGGAGCTGTTTTTT
TRBJ2-5 . . TRBV2 CASSERIAIQETQYF TGTGCCAGCAGTGAAAGGATAGCCATCCAAGAGACCCAGTACTTC
TRBJ2-3 TRBD2 few TRBV19 CASRARGGGDTQYF TGTGCCAGTAGGGCCCGGGGGGGCGGAGATACGCAGTATTTT
TRBJ1-1 . . TRBV6-5 CASSYTRNTEAFF TGTGCCAGCAGTTACACCAGGAACACTGAAGCTTTCTTT
TRBJ1-3 . . TRBV28 CASSPLLVALGNTIYF TGTGCCAGCAGTCCCCTCCTTGTGGCACTAGGAAACACCATATATTTT
TRBJ2-5 TRBD2 . TRBV6-5 CASTRPGGGETQYF TGTGCCAGCACGAGACCGGGGGGTGGAGAGACCCAGTACTTC
TRBJ1-2 . . TRBV6-6 CASSYLIGAGNYGYTF TGTGCCAGCAGTTACCTAATAGGTGCGGGAAACTATGGCTACACCTTC
TRBJ1-3 . . TRBV5-1 CASSLSRDRNTIYF TGCGCCAGCAGCTTGTCGCGGGACCGAAACACCATATATTTT
TRBJ2-3 TRBD2 . TRBV25-1 CASSLAGVRSTDTQYF TGTGCCAGCAGTCTAGCGGGGGTCAGGAGCACAGATACGCAGTATTTT
TRBJ1-2 TRBD1 . TRBV4-2 CASSPSRDRFYGYTF TGTGCCAGCAGCCCGAGTCGGGACAGATTCTATGGCTACACCTTC
TRBJ2-3 TRBD2 once TRBV7-9 CASSPFRLAGITDTQYF TGTGCCAGCAGCCCTTTTCGACTAGCGGGGATCACAGATACGCAGTATTTT
TRBJ1-2 TRBD1 . TRBV6-5 CASSYNSGTVGYGYTF TGTGCCAGCAGTTACAATTCCGGGACAGTGGGATATGGCTACACCTTC
TRBJ2-3 TRBD2 . TRBV11-3 CASSLSGGEDTQYF TGTGCCAGCAGCTTAAGCGGGGGGGAAGATACGCAGTATTTT
TRBJ1-2 . medium-sized TRBV5-6 CASSLLRGDGYTF TGTGCCAGCAGCTTACTCAGGGGCGATGGCTACACCTTC
TRBJ2-5 . . TRBV5-1 CASSLDVPGVQETQYF TGCGCCAGCAGCTTGGATGTCCCAGGGGTCCAAGAGACCCAGTACTTC
TRBJ2-6 . . TRBV4-1 CASSLKAGVGANVLTF TGCGCCAGCAGCCTAAAGGCCGGGGTTGGGGCCAACGTCCTGACTTTC
TRBJ2-2 . . TRBV7-6 CASSRESNTGELFF TGTGCCAGCTCACGCGAGTCGAACACCGGGGAGCTGTTTTTT
TRBJ1-1 . . TRBV28 CASSLGGAALLTEAFF TGTGCCAGCAGTTTAGGTGGGGCAGCACTTCTCACTGAAGCTTTCTTT
TRBJ2-2 . . TRBV6-5 CASRYSTKTNTGELFF TGTGCCAGCAGGTACTCGACCAAGACTAACACCGGGGAGCTGTTTTTT
TRBJ2-5 . . TRBV11-1 CASSTTDTGQETQYF TGTGCCAGCAGCACCACGGACACAGGGCAAGAGACCCAGTACTTC
TRBJ1-1 . . TRBV6-5 CASSWLDSQGLLEAFF TGTGCCAGCAGTTGGCTGGACAGTCAAGGTTTGCTTGAAGCTTTCTTT
TRBJ1-2 . once TRBV28 CAIGQGKANYGYTF TGTGCCATTGGGCAGGGGAAAGCTAACTATGGCTACACCTTC
TRBJ1-4 . once TRBV6-5 CASSYNSATNEKLFF TGTGCCAGCAGTTATAATTCAGCAACTAATGAAAAACTGTTTTTT
TRBJ1-5 . once TRBV30 CAWRTGLGINQPQHF TGTGCCTGGCGAACAGGGCTGGGGATCAATCAGCCCCAGCATTTT
TRBJ1-2 . . TRBV5-8 CASSPGGISARYGYTF TGTGCCAGCTCCCCTGGCGGAATATCGGCTAGGTATGGCTACACCTTC
TRBJ2-3 TRBD2 . TRBV9 CASSGPTSGGASDTQYF TGTGCCAGCAGCGGACCCACTAGCGGGGGGGCCTCAGATACGCAGTATTTT
TRBJ2-1 . . TRBV18 CASSPQGGYGEQFF TGTGCCAGCTCACCACAAGGTGGGTACGGGGAGCAGTTCTTC
TRBJ1-3 . . TRBV4-2 CASSQDQGGNTIYF TGTGCCAGCAGCCAAGATCAGGGGGGAAACACCATATATTTT
TRBJ1-2 TRBD1 . TRBV15 CATSRDRGNYGYTF TGTGCCACCAGCAGGGACAGGGGGAACTATGGCTACACCTTC